The sequence of this TCR beta chain was determined in a study of shared clonotypes between healthy human individuals. Overall study context: Used for every donor were three CD4 naive, three CD4 memory, two CD8 naive and one CD8 memory plate. The study's findings and limits: A limitation of the genetic and exposure-history diversity represented arose from few donors. Naive subsets generally had larger estimated richness than memory subsets.

The table came from immunoSEQ multiplex PCR; TCRdb's copy has only in-frame clones and leaves some out. The sample holds 500,000 to 550,000 clones; 90% to 96% are singletons and the top ten take 0.064%. This CDR3 has 14 amino acids. From germline, CDR1 is MDHEN and CDR2 SYDVKM. Trimming took 6 bases from V and 2 from J, leaving 14 bases between them. All the donors were Caucasian adults who lived in Nashville, Tennessee. A remark on this clone: Its antigen is still unknown.

The chain has TRBV28 and TRBJ2-7; D is perhaps TRBD2 (5 bases). The sequencing sample was made of naive CD4+ T cells sorted from blood. Subset of the sample: CD45RA+ positively selected. The sequence was collected from a woman in her thirties in good health. The CDR3 loop reads CASSPPGKAYEQYF. The CDR3 nucleotides read TGTGCCAGCAGCCCCCCCGGGAAAGCCTACGAGCAGTACTTC.